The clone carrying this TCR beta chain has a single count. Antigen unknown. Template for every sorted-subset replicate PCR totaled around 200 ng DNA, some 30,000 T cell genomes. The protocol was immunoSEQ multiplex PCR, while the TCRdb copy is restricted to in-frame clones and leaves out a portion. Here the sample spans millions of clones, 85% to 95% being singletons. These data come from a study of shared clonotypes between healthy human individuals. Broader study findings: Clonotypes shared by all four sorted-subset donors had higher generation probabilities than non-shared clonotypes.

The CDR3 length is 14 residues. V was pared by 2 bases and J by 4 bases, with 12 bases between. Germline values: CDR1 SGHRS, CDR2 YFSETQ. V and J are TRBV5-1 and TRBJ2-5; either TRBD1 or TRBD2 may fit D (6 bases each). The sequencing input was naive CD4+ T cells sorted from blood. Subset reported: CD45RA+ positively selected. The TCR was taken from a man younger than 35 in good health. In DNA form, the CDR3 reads TGCGCCAGCAGCTTTGACGAGGGGGGAGAGACCCAGTACTTC. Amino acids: CASSFDEGGETQYF.